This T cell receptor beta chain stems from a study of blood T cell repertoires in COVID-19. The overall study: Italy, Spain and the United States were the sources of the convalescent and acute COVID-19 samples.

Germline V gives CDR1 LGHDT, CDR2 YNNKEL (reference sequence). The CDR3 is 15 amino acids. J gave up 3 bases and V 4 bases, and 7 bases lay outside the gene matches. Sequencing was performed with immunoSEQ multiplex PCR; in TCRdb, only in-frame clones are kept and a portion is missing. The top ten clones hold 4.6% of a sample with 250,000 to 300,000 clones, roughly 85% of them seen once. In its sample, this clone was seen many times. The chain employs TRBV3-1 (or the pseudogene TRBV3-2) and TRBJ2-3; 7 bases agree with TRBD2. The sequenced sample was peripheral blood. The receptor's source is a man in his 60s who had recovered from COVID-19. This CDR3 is CASSRDRRGTDTQYF. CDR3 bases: TGTGCCAGCAGCCGAGATCGGCGGGGGACAGATACGCAGTATTTT.